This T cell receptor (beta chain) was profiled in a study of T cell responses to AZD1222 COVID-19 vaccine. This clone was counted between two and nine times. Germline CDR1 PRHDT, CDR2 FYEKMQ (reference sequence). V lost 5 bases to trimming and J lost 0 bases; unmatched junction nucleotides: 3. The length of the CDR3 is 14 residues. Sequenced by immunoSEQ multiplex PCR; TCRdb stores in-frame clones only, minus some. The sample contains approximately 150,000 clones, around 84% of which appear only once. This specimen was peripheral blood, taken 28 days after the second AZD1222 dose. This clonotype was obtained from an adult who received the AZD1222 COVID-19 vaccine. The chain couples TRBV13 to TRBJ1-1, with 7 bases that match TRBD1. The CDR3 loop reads CASSQDRLNTEAFF. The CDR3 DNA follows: TGTGCCAGCAGCCAGGACAGGTTGAACACTGAAGCTTTCTTT.